Listed below are T cell receptor beta chains from one sample, sequenced in a study of T cells in Graves' hyperthyroidism and ophthalmopathy. TCRdb called the multiplex PCR reads again in MiXCR, with one record for every CDR3 protein. This table has around 100,000 distinct CDR3 sequences, over 45% appearing once. Sequenced sample: blood. The receptors shown here come from a man aged 35-49 years with Graves' hyperthyroidism. The conserved cysteine and the conserved F or W are not part of the CDR3 here. Each record gives: clone size, J gene, V gene, CDR3 protein. Not all rows give a size; the values are once, few, many and, for expanded clones, a class.

clone_size: many; j_call: TRBJ2-7; v_call: TRBV13; cdr3_aa: ASSLGASYEQY
clone_size: -; j_call: TRBJ2-7; v_call: TRBV10-1; cdr3_aa: ASRNGRDRRDEQY
clone_size: -; j_call: TRBJ1-2; v_call: TRBV15; cdr3_aa: ATSRALTGGGGYT
clone_size: -; j_call: TRBJ2-7; v_call: TRBV30; cdr3_aa: AWSSPSDSYEQY
clone_size: many; j_call: TRBJ1-6; v_call: TRBV2; cdr3_aa: ASRVGEGSPLH
clone_size: many; j_call: TRBJ2-1; v_call: TRBV20-1; cdr3_aa: SAAPGQIQF
clone_size: -; j_call: TRBJ2-1; v_call: TRBV7-7; cdr3_aa: ASSPQGTLSHNEQV
clone_size: many; j_call: TRBJ1-5; v_call: TRBV6-1; cdr3_aa: ASSGNRDSLQPQH
clone_size: many; j_call: TRBJ2-7; v_call: TRBV6-5; cdr3_aa: ASRIAGASYEQY
clone_size: -; j_call: TRBJ1-2; v_call: TRBV12-3/TRBV12-4; cdr3_aa: ASSSGGRGYT
clone_size: -; j_call: TRBJ1-5; v_call: TRBV28; cdr3_aa: ASQGQINQPQH
clone_size: -; j_call: TRBJ1-6; v_call: TRBV19; cdr3_aa: ASSIRGRGSRPLH
clone_size: -; j_call: TRBJ2-7; v_call: TRBV29-1; cdr3_aa: SVVRDRGHYEQY
clone_size: once; j_call: TRBJ2-3; v_call: TRBV20-1; cdr3_aa: SARERNRYTDTQY
clone_size: many; j_call: TRBJ2-3; v_call: TRBV10-3; cdr3_aa: AISENLYTDTQY
clone_size: -; j_call: TRBJ1-5; v_call: TRBV25-1; cdr3_aa: AMPKPFSDQPQH
clone_size: -; j_call: TRBJ1-2; v_call: TRBV25-1; cdr3_aa: ARDTGRANYGYT
clone_size: few; j_call: TRBJ2-5; v_call: TRBV20-1; cdr3_aa: SARGVSGRLETQY
clone_size: -; j_call: TRBJ1-5; v_call: TRBV7-2; cdr3_aa: ASSKDRAETQH
clone_size: -; j_call: TRBJ2-3; v_call: TRBV27; cdr3_aa: ASRQTGVIDTQY
clone_size: many; j_call: TRBJ2-1; v_call: TRBV11-2; cdr3_aa: ASSPSPTYNEQF
clone_size: many; j_call: TRBJ1-1; v_call: TRBV19; cdr3_aa: ASTGQGLRNTEAF
clone_size: many; j_call: TRBJ1-2; v_call: TRBV7-9; cdr3_aa: ASSLLDYGYT
clone_size: many; j_call: TRBJ2-1; v_call: TRBV15; cdr3_aa: ATSRRSGGRYNEQF
clone_size: many; j_call: TRBJ1-1; v_call: TRBV5-6; cdr3_aa: ASSFGVQAEAF
clone_size: -; j_call: TRBJ1-5; v_call: TRBV2; cdr3_aa: ASSVRERFPQH
clone_size: -; j_call: TRBJ2-1; v_call: TRBV7-2; cdr3_aa: ACSADNYNGQF
clone_size: many; j_call: TRBJ2-4; v_call: TRBV5-1; cdr3_aa: ASSEGGPNIQY
clone_size: -; j_call: TRBJ2-3; v_call: TRBV7-2; cdr3_aa: ASSPRDRGIDEQY
clone_size: -; j_call: TRBJ2-3; v_call: TRBV10-2; cdr3_aa: ASRRQGGTSGGADTQY
clone_size: -; j_call: TRBJ2-1; v_call: TRBV24-1; cdr3_aa: ATSPPNSYNEQF
clone_size: many; j_call: TRBJ2-1; v_call: TRBV12-3/TRBV12-4; cdr3_aa: ASSLRGAATEQF
clone_size: few; j_call: TRBJ2-2; v_call: TRBV4-2; cdr3_aa: ASSQPTIAGMYPGELF
clone_size: many; j_call: TRBJ2-7; v_call: TRBV2; cdr3_aa: ASSDTTSTSYEQY
clone_size: many; j_call: TRBJ1-6; v_call: TRBV20-1; cdr3_aa: SARDRTASGALH
clone_size: -; j_call: TRBJ2-5; v_call: TRBV7-9; cdr3_aa: ASSTGGGEETQY
clone_size: -; j_call: TRBJ2-7; v_call: TRBV7-9; cdr3_aa: ASSPGQPFYEQY
clone_size: many; j_call: TRBJ2-7; v_call: TRBV7-9; cdr3_aa: ASSLYAYEQY
clone_size: -; j_call: TRBJ2-7; v_call: TRBV4-1; cdr3_aa: ASSQVTGEQY
clone_size: few; j_call: TRBJ2-6; v_call: TRBV15; cdr3_aa: AASSFQETGANVLT
clone_size: -; j_call: TRBJ2-1; v_call: TRBV29-1; cdr3_aa: SVGGHHEQF
clone_size: -; j_call: TRBJ2-3; v_call: TRBV7-8; cdr3_aa: ASSTDRGGDTQY
clone_size: many; j_call: TRBJ2-2; v_call: TRBV20-1; cdr3_aa: SARVGGTKAGELF
clone_size: many; j_call: TRBJ1-1; v_call: TRBV6-6; cdr3_aa: ASIRMMNTEAF
clone_size: -; j_call: TRBJ2-7; v_call: TRBV9; cdr3_aa: ASSVVGGASGGGYEQY